This T cell receptor (beta chain) was sequenced for a study of blood T cell repertoires in COVID-19. Per the authors' pipeline: Estimation of nucleated cell counts relied on the amplification of reference gene primers. Here immunoSEQ multiplex PCR was the method, and the copy in TCRdb shows in-frame clones only, minus some. That table supplies the V and J calls and clone size; D and trimming were determined from the DNA. The repertoire holds fewer than 250,000 clones, with 86% as singletons. This CDR3 is 15 amino acids long. V lost 5 bases to trimming and J lost 2 bases, with 16 bases between them. Germline CDR1 SEHNR, CDR2 FQNEAQ (reference sequence).

The sequencing sample was made of peripheral blood. This rearrangement joins TRBV7-9 to TRBJ2-7, with D possibly being TRBD1 (5 bases). The origin of this receptor is a man between 50 and 59 years old with acute or convalescent COVID-19. The CDR3 region has the DNA TGTGCCAGCAGCCCCCCCAGGGCGACCCCCTACGAGCAGTACTTC. This codes for CASSPPRATPYEQYF.